The 8 T cell receptor beta chains in this list originate from one sample, sequenced in a study of T cell responses to AZD1222 COVID-19 vaccine. Libraries were prepared by immunoSEQ multiplex PCR; TCRdb keeps only in-frame clonotypes and omits some of them. The data hold approximately 140,000 clones, with about 87% observed a single time. The material was peripheral blood, obtained on day 0 of AZD1222 vaccination. Receptor source: an adult in good health.

The V call is TRBV5-1, the J call TRBJ1-5; 10 nucleotides match TRBD1. Germline trimming cut 5 bases from V and 3 bases from J; bases unmatched to any gene: 5. The CDR3 sequence is 15 residues long. CDR1 is SGHRS and CDR2 is YFSETQ in the germline V gene. CDR3 sequence (DNA): TGCGCCAGCAGATTGACAGGGGGCAACAATCAGCCCCAGCATTTT. It is translated as CASRLTGGNNQPQHF.

The chain recombines TRBV27 with TRBJ1-2; a weak D match, TRBD1 (6 bases). V was cut by 10 bases and J by 8 bases, with 17 bases left in between. The germline CDR1 and CDR2 sequences are MNHEY and SMNVEV (reference sequence). The CDR3 extends over 12 amino acids. The CDR3 DNA sequence: TGTGCCACGCAAACAGGGAAAGGGGGCTACACCTTC. Its translation: CATQTGKGGYTF.

The chain is built from TRBV5-1 and TRBJ2-7; D unclear. CDR1 and CDR2 (germline): SGHRS, YFSETQ. Trimming took 0 bases from V and 5 from J, leaving 6 bases between them. The CDR3 extends over 12 amino acids. CDR3 DNA: TGCGCCAGCAGCTTGGAAGCCCACGAGCAGTACTTC. Its translation is CASSLEAHEQYF.

The CDR3 loop is CASSPFEGANTEAFF. For the CDR3, the DNA is TGTGCCAGCTCACCATTTGAGGGGGCGAACACTGAAGCTTTCTTT. The J gene is TRBJ1-1, the V gene TRBV18; 7 bases align to TRBD1. The CDR3 is 15 amino acids. After removal of 2 bases from V and 1 base from J, the junction contained 4 bases not matched to a gene. Looked up from germline, CDR1 is KGHSH and CDR2 is LQKENI.

The chain carries TRBV19 and TRBJ1-5; D might be TRBD1 (6 bases). The CDR3 runs 14 residues. V lost 6 bases, J lost 3 bases, and 12 bases lay in between. Germline CDR1 is LNHDA and CDR2 is SQIVND (reference sequence). The CDR3 DNA sequence: TGTGCCAGTAGCATAACAGGGCCCAATCAGCCCCAGCATTTT. It specifies CASSITGPNQPQHF.

This rearrangement joins TRBV7-9 to TRBJ2-2, with D hard to call. Germline V gives CDR1 SEHNR, CDR2 FQNEAQ (reference sequence). The germline V and J ends were trimmed by 4 bases and 3 bases, with 12 bases remaining between them. This CDR3 contains 15 residues. For the CDR3, the DNA is TGTGCCAGCAGCTCCTGGCGAACTTACACCGGGGAGCTGTTTTTT. As protein: CASSSWRTYTGELFF.

V and J are TRBV6-5 and TRBJ2-2; 8 bases are a match to TRBD2. CDR3 length: 14 residues. Trimming at V came to 6 bases and at J to 5 bases, leaving 5 bases not matched to a gene. The V gene's germline CDR1 is MNHEY and CDR2 SVGAGI. The CDR3: CASRPGLVTGELFF. CDR3 sequence (DNA): TGTGCCAGCAGGCCGGGACTAGTAACCGGGGAGCTGTTTTTT.

The V and J genes are TRBV9 and TRBJ2-3, with 10 bases identical to TRBD2. Trimming cost V 0 bases and J 0 bases; bases outside gene matches: 13. The length of the CDR3 is 20 residues. Germline V gene sequence: CDR1 SGDLS, CDR2 YYNGEE. The CDR3 DNA follows: TGTGCCAGCAGCGTAGTTACTAGCGGGATGCCCGACTCTAGCACAGATACGCAGTATTTT. Protein sequence: CASSVVTSGMPDSSTDTQYF. The variable domain in full, with the rest retrieved from reference TRBV9 and TRBJ2-3, is DSGVTQTPKHLITATGQRVTLRCSPRSGDLSVYWYQQSLDQGLQFLIQYYNGEERAKGNILERFSAQQFPDLHSELNLSSLELGDSALYFCASSVVTSGMPDSSTDTQYFGPGTRLTVL.